A selection of T cell receptor beta chains follows, all from one sample in a study of CD8 T cells in ankylosing spondylitis. One entry per CDR3 protein, called by TCRdb with MiXCR from the 5' RACE reads. The repertoire includes fewer than 250,000 distinct CDR3 sequences, 8% to 11% of them detected once, and over 20% sits in the top ten. Material for sequencing was blood, either unsorted or a sorted T cell fraction (not recorded which). Source of these receptors: a male donor with ankylosing spondylitis or in good health (not recorded which). Both conserved end residues are part of each CDR3. D genes are given only for firm matches. Rows may omit the clone size; those that give it use once, few, many or a size class.

clone size,D gene,J gene,V gene,CDR3 DNA,CDR3 protein
many,-,TRBJ1-1,TRBV5-1,TGCGCCAGCAACACGGCCTTGGGGCAATCTGAAGCTTTCTTT,CASNTALGQSEAFF
many,TRBD1,TRBJ1-4,TRBV20-1,TGCAGTGCTACCCCGGGACAGGGGACTGAAAAACTGTTTTTT,CSATPGQGTEKLFF
-,-,TRBJ2-1,TRBV2,TGTGCCAGCAGTCCCCGCGATTTCTTC,CASSPRDFF
-,-,TRBJ1-3,TRBV12-3/TRBV12-4,TGTGCCAGCAGTTTATCCAGGGAGGGAAACACCATATATTTT,CASSLSREGNTIYF
many,-,TRBJ1-2,TRBV6-1,TGTGCCAGCACCCGAACAGGACCTATCTATGGCTACACCTTC,CASTRTGPIYGYTF
-,-,TRBJ2-1,TRBV20-1,TGCAGTGCTAGACCCCCACCACTCATACACCGGGACGGTTTTGAGCAGTTCTTC,CSARPPPLIHRDGFEQFF
many,TRBD1,TRBJ2-1,TRBV20-1,TGCAGTGCTATCAACCCAATGGACAGGGGGAACTACAATGAGCAGTTCTTC,CSAINPMDRGNYNEQFF
many,-,TRBJ2-5,TRBV5-1,TGCGCCAGCAGCGTACAGGGTCGTCAAGAGACCCAGTACTTC,CASSVQGRQETQYF
few,TRBD1,TRBJ1-1,TRBV5-6,TGTGCCAGCAGCGAAGGGACAGGGTATCGAATGAACACTGAAGCTTTCTTT,CASSEGTGYRMNTEAFF
few,TRBD2,TRBJ2-1,TRBV29-1,TGCAGCGTTGAAGACCCCGGGGGGTCCTACAATGAGCAGTTCTTC,CSVEDPGGSYNEQFF